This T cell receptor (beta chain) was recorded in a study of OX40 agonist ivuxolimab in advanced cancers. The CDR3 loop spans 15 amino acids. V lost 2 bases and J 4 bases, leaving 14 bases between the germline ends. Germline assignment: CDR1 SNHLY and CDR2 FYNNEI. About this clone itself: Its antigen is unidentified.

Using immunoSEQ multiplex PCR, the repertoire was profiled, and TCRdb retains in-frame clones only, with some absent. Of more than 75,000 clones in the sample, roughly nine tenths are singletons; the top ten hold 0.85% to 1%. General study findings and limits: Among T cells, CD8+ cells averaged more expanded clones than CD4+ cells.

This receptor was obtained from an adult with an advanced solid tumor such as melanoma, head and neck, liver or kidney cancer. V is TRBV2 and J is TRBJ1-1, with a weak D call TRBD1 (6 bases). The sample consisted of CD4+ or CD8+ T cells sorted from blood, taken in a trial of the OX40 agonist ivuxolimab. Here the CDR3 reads CASSELGRGGTEAFF. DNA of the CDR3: TGTGCCAGCAGTGAACTTGGCAGGGGCGGCACTGAAGCTTTCTTT.